These 21 T cell receptor beta chains were all obtained from the same sample, sequenced in a study of blood T cell repertoires in COVID-19. Profiling relied on immunoSEQ multiplex PCR, and the TCRdb table lists in-frame clones only, not all of them. The sample holds over 20,000 clones; 83% are singletons and the top ten take 6.5% to 8.5%. The sequencing sample was made of peripheral blood. The source of these receptors is a human donor in a cohort sampled during active COVID-19.

The table lists this clone with a count of one. This rearrangement joins TRBV7-6 to TRBJ1-6, with 8 nucleotides matching TRBD1. The CDR3 is 15 residues long. Trimming removed 4 bases from V and 10 bases from J; junction bases left unmatched: 9. Germline V gene sequence: CDR1 SGHVS, CDR2 FNYEAQ. CDR3 sequence (DNA): TGTGCCAGCAGCTCCGAGACAGGGGCTCCCTCACCCCTCCACTTT. Its translation: CASSSETGAPSPLHF.

The chain is built from TRBV10-3 and TRBJ2-5, with 7 nucleotides matching TRBD1. V lost 6 bases to trimming and J lost 3 bases; unmatched junction nucleotides: 4. The CDR3 loop spans 13 amino acids. CDR1 is ENHRY, CDR2 SYGVKD, per germline. CDR3 nucleotides: TGTGCCATCAGCCGAACAGGGGAAGAGACCCAGTACTTC. Amino acids: CAISRTGEETQYF.

The chain links TRBV19 to TRBJ1-1; 7 bases are a match to TRBD1. Looked up from germline, CDR1 is LNHDA and CDR2 is SQIVND (reference sequence). The CDR3 runs 15 residues. After removal of 9 bases from V and 0 bases from J, the junction contained 10 bases not matched to a gene. CDR3 nucleotides: TGTGCCAGCTCTAGACAGGGTTCAATGAACACTGAAGCTTTCTTT. Encoded protein: CASSRQGSMNTEAFF.

The genes are TRBV15 and TRBJ1-5; 8 bases line up with TRBD1. Germline lookup yields CDR1 LNHNV and CDR2 YYDKDF (reference sequence). With V trimmed by 0 bases and J by 3 bases, 4 bases remained unmatched. This CDR3 is 16 amino acids long. CDR3 nucleotide sequence: TGTGCCACCAGCAGAGAAGGGCAGGGGGCCAATCAGCCCCAGCATTTT. It translates to CATSREGQGANQPQHF.

This chain uses TRBV3-1 (or the pseudogene TRBV3-2) with TRBJ2-3; 9 bases align to TRBD2. J gave up 7 bases and V 1 base, and 6 bases lay outside the gene matches. The CDR3 is 15 residues long. Germline V gene sequence: CDR1 LGHDT, CDR2 YNNKEL (reference sequence). The DNA for the CDR3 is TGTGCCAGCAGCCAAGGGGGCGGGGGGGCTAATACGCAGTATTTT. It is translated as CASSQGGGGANTQYF.

This chain links TRBV18 with TRBJ1-6, with TRBD1 identical over 8 bases. J lost 5 bases, V lost 4 bases, and 7 bases had no gene match. This CDR3 is built from 16 residues. Germline V gene data show CDR1 as KGHSH and CDR2 as LQKENI. The CDR3 reads CASSLQGGRNNSPLHF. DNA of the CDR3: TGTGCCAGCTCACTACAGGGGGGTCGGAATAATTCACCCCTCCACTTT.

The genes are TRBV18 and TRBJ2-1; D is perhaps TRBD1 (5 bases). The ends were cut back, 3 bases at V and 4 bases at J, with 16 bases in the middle. The CDR3 consists of 16 residues. The germline CDR1 and CDR2 sequences are KGHSH and LQKENI. In DNA form, the CDR3 reads TGTGCCAGCTCACCTAATACTCGACAGCTATACAATGAGCAGTTCTTC. This sequence encodes CASSPNTRQLYNEQFF.

This clone has more than one count but fewer than ten. This chain joins TRBV24-1 and TRBJ2-3; TRBD1 matches at 10 bases. Germline values: CDR1 KGHDR, CDR2 SFDVKD. The CDR3 is 19 residues long. Trimming at V came to 1 base and at J to 5 bases, leaving 14 bases not matched to a gene. The CDR3 protein is CATSDLRDRGPYPKDTQYF. For the CDR3, the DNA is TGTGCCACCAGTGATTTACGGGACAGGGGCCCCTATCCGAAAGATACGCAGTATTTT.

The chain carries TRBV29-1 and TRBJ1-1; TRBD1 agrees at 8 bases. The junction had 5 bases not matched to a gene; V was cut back by 6 bases and J by 2 bases. The CDR3 consists of 13 residues. Per germline, CDR1 SQVTM and CDR2 ANQGSEA. The CDR3 DNA follows: TGCAGCGTACAACAGGGGGTCAACACTGAAGCTTTCTTT. Translated: CSVQQGVNTEAFF.

The chain links TRBV11-2 to TRBJ2-7, with no clear D. This CDR3 is built from 14 residues. V was cut by 0 bases and J by 4 bases, with 10 bases left in between. The germline V gene encodes CDR1 SGHAT and CDR2 FQNNGV. In DNA form, the CDR3 reads TGTGCCAGCAGCTTAGAAGTAAGAGAGTACGAGCAGTACTTC. It specifies CASSLEVREYEQYF. Full variable domain (outside the CDR3, taken from reference TRBV11-2 and TRBJ2-7): EAGVAQSPRYKIIEKRQSVAFWCNPISGHATLYWYQQILGQGPKLLIQFQNNGVVDDSQLPKDRFSAERLKGVDSTLKIQPAKLEDSAVYLCASSLEVREYEQYFGPGTRLTVT.

The V call is TRBV3-1 (or the pseudogene TRBV3-2), the J call TRBJ1-2; D perhaps matches TRBD1 (6 bases). Trimming cost V 2 bases and J 4 bases, with 11 bases left between them. Germline CDR1 and CDR2: LGHDT and YNNKEL (reference sequence). This CDR3 has 14 amino acids. The CDR3 region is CASSQLQGTYGYTF. The CDR3 coding sequence is TGTGCCAGCAGCCAACTCCAGGGGACCTATGGCTACACCTTC.

The V gene is TRBV7-2, the J gene TRBJ1-5, with D possibly matching TRBD1 (5 bases). The V gene's germline CDR1 is SGHTA and CDR2 FQGNSA. The CDR3 has 12 residues. Trimming left V 3 bases short and J 6 bases short, with 6 bases between. CDR3 amino acids: CASSFDSQPQHF. The DNA of the CDR3 is TGTGCCAGCAGCTTCGACAGTCAGCCCCAGCATTTT.

The table lists this clone with a few counts. V and J are TRBV6-2 or TRBV6-3 and TRBJ1-2; a possible D gene is TRBD1 (6 bases). This CDR3 contains 12 residues. Germline assignment: CDR1 MNHEY and CDR2 SVGEGT. V was trimmed by 4 bases and J by 13 bases, leaving 16 bases between them. The CDR3 nucleotides are TGTGCCAGCAGTTTCGGGACATCTGAACCCACCTTC. Amino acid sequence: CASSFGTSEPTF.

J is TRBJ1-1 and V is TRBV18, with TRBD1 identical over 9 bases. The CDR3 spans 16 residues. Germline values: CDR1 KGHSH, CDR2 LQKENI. V gave up 3 bases and J gave up 2 bases; unmatched junction bases: 7. The chain's CDR3 is CASSPVNRGRNTEAFF. The DNA of the CDR3 is TGTGCCAGCTCACCCGTAAACAGGGGGCGAAACACTGAAGCTTTCTTT.

J is TRBJ1-1 and V is TRBV3-1 (or the pseudogene TRBV3-2); TRBD1 matches 7 bases. V lost 8 bases, J lost 2 bases, and 2 bases stayed unmatched. Germline V CDR1 and CDR2: LGHDT, YNNKEL (reference sequence). The length of the CDR3 is 12 residues. The CDR3 sequence: CASGTDNTEAFF. The CDR3 nucleotides read TGTGCCAGCGGGACAGACAACACTGAAGCTTTCTTT.

The CDR3 is CASSEARVGTGELFF. CDR3 in DNA: TGTGCCAGCAGTGAAGCCAGGGTAGGCACCGGGGAGCTGTTTTTT. This chain joins TRBV2 and TRBJ2-2, with a weak D call TRBD1 (5 bases). Trimming stripped 0 bases from V and 4 bases from J, with 9 bases between. Germline-derived CDR1 and CDR2 are SNHLY and FYNNEI. This CDR3 has 15 amino acids.

The chain links TRBV4-1 to TRBJ1-3, with D possibly being TRBD1 (6 bases). Germline CDR1 MGHRA, CDR2 YSYEKL. Trimming left V 4 bases short and J 0 bases short, with 13 bases between. The CDR3 consists of 16 residues. The CDR3 protein is CASSLGTSASGNTIYF. The CDR3 DNA reads TGCGCCAGCAGCCTTGGGACATCGGCCTCTGGAAACACCATATATTTT.

The rearrangement links TRBV24-1 to TRBJ2-1; 9 nucleotides line up with TRBD2. Per germline, CDR1 KGHDR and CDR2 SFDVKD. Germline trimming cut 10 bases from V and 6 bases from J; bases unmatched to any gene: 15. The CDR3 has 16 amino acids. CDR3 region: CATNNGPAGGSNEQFF. The CDR3 DNA reads as TGTGCCACAAATAATGGGCCAGCGGGGGGTTCCAATGAGCAGTTCTTC.

The rearrangement uses TRBV3-1 (or the pseudogene TRBV3-2) and TRBJ1-2; 7 nucleotides agree with TRBD1. V was clipped by 0 bases and J by 9 bases; unmatched bases: 7. This CDR3 spans 14 amino acids. Germline V gene sequence: CDR1 LGHDT, CDR2 YNNKEL (reference sequence). This CDR3 reads CASSQDRQGGRYTF. The CDR3, as DNA: TGTGCCAGCAGCCAAGACCGACAGGGAGGCCGCTACACCTTC.

This chain's CDR3 is CASSLGSGGPQHF. CDR3 DNA: TGTGCCAGCAGCTTAGGATCGGGGGGTCCCCAGCATTTT. The rearrangement uses TRBV28 and TRBJ1-5, with D possibly being TRBD1 (5 bases). Trimming stripped 6 bases from V and 10 bases from J, with 16 bases between. This CDR3 has 13 amino acids. CDR1 and CDR2 from the germline V gene are MDHEN and SYDVKM.

This sequence joins TRBV11-3 and TRBJ2-7, with D tentatively TRBD2 (6 bases). The CDR3 is 13 residues long. V dropped 5 bases and J dropped 0 bases, with 8 bases sitting between them. Germline V CDR1 and CDR2: SGHNT, YENEEA. CDR3 amino acids: CASSPGGSYEQYF. The CDR3 DNA reads TGTGCCAGCAGCCCCGGGGGCTCCTACGAGCAGTACTTC.